Included here is one T cell receptor (beta chain) sequence, with context. The sample belongs to a study of T cells in Graves' hyperthyroidism and ophthalmopathy. Unmatched junction bases numbered 5, after V lost 3 bases and J lost 5 bases. CDR1 is ENHRY, CDR2 SYGVKD, per germline. This CDR3 has 14 amino acids. Amplification targeted TCR beta CDR3 regions from RNA transcripts. The TCR CDR3 was amplified in a first-round RT-PCR using the HTBI primer set. A single record per CDR3 protein comes from TCRdb applying MiXCR to the multiplex PCR reads. The sample has approximately 600,000 distinct CDR3 sequences, about a fifth seen once. Clinical symptoms, serum thyroxine, TRAb, thyroid ultrasound and orbital computed tomography established diagnosis.

The receptor was derived from a man aged 25-45 years with Graves' ophthalmopathy. The sample comprised blood. The chain couples TRBV10-3 to TRBJ2-5, with 8 positions matching TRBD1. CDR3 region: CAISDRRTGETQYF. DNA of the CDR3: TGTGCCATCAGTGACCGAAGGACAGGGGAGACCCAGTACTTC.